This TCR beta chain emerged from a study of blood T cell repertoires in COVID-19. The CDR3 is 13 amino acids. Germline-derived CDR1 and CDR2 are KGHSH and LQKENI. Trimming pared 5 bases from V and 5 bases from J, leaving 12 bases between. Libraries were prepared by immunoSEQ multiplex PCR; TCRdb keeps only in-frame clonotypes and omits some of them. The profile shows tens of thousands of clones, around 90% of them singletons. The sample consisted of peripheral blood. The receptor comes from a man in his 60s with COVID-19, enrolled during active disease. The chain employs TRBV18 and TRBJ1-1; D perhaps matches TRBD1 (6 bases). CDR3 nucleotides: TGTGCCAGCTCATACAGGGAGGGAACTGAAGCTTTCTTT. It encodes CASSYREGTEAFF.